These 5 T cell receptor beta chains came from one sample sequenced in a study of shared clonotypes between healthy human individuals. Clones were read by immunoSEQ multiplex PCR, and TCRdb kept only the in-frame ones, dropping some. There are some 2,500,000 clones in the sample; over 85% occur only once, and 0.36% lies in the top ten. Sequenced: naive CD4+ T cells from PBMCs. This sample's subset: CD45RA+ positively selected. The receptor source for this set is a man aged 18 to 30 in good health. Some clones in this sample may be carry-over from other donors' samples.

CDR3 residues: CASSLLAGFGETQYF. CDR3 DNA sequence: TGTGCCAGCAGCTTACTGGCAGGGTTTGGGGAGACCCAGTACTTC. This chain connects TRBV7-2 to TRBJ2-5; maybe TRBD1 (5 bases). The V gene lost 2 bases and the J gene lost 5 bases, with 15 bases spanning the gap. Germline V gene lookup returns CDR1 SGHTA and CDR2 FQGNSA. This CDR3 is 15 amino acids long.

The chain carries TRBV4-2 and TRBJ2-1; D tentatively reads TRBD1 or TRBD2 (5 bases each). The CDR3 has 18 residues. The V gene lost 3 bases and the J gene lost 8 bases, with 26 bases spanning the gap. CDR1 and CDR2 from the germline V gene are LGHNA and YNFKEQ. This CDR3 is CASSHPKGASSLEDEQFF. For the CDR3, the DNA is TGTGCCAGCAGCCACCCCAAAGGGGCTAGTTCTCTGGAGGATGAGCAGTTCTTC.

This chain connects TRBV4-1 to TRBJ1-5, with unresolved D. With 3 bases removed from V and 1 base from J, the gap between germline ends came to 10 bases. CDR1 and CDR2 (germline): MGHRA, YSYEKL. The CDR3 has 15 residues. The CDR3, as DNA: TGCGCCAGCAGCCATTCCGGGCCGAGCAATCAGCCCCAGCATTTT. The encoded protein is CASSHSGPSNQPQHF.

The chain joins TRBV9 to TRBJ2-7, with 8 bases lining up with TRBD2. With V trimmed by 3 bases and J by 5 bases, 10 bases remained unmatched. The CDR3 runs to 15 residues. Germline V gives CDR1 SGDLS, CDR2 YYNGEE. For the CDR3, the DNA is TGTGCCAGCAGCGATGGGACTAGGCCTCAAAACGAGCAGTACTTC. It translates to CASSDGTRPQNEQYF.

The rearrangement uses TRBV4-1 and TRBJ2-2, with 10 bases that match TRBD1. The germline V gene has CDR1 MGHRA and CDR2 YSYEKL. CDR3 size: 16 residues. V lost 6 bases, J lost 4 bases, and 8 bases stayed unmatched. The CDR3 loop is CASRQPGQGLTGELFF. The CDR3 DNA reads TGCGCCAGCAGACAACCGGGACAGGGGCTCACCGGGGAGCTGTTTTTT.